Below are 10 T cell receptor beta chains sequenced from a single sample in a study of blood T cell repertoires in COVID-19. Produced via immunoSEQ multiplex PCR; TCRdb's table is partial and in-frame only. The sample holds roughly 90,000 clones; about 90% are singletons and the top ten take roughly 1.2%. The sample comprised peripheral blood. The receptor set was obtained from a human donor in a cohort sampled during active COVID-19.

This clone was detected only a few times. The V and J genes are TRBV6-1 and TRBJ1-5; D remains unclear. This CDR3 contains 14 residues. V lost 2 bases to trimming and J lost 5 bases, with 10 bases between them. The germline V gene encodes CDR1 MNHNS and CDR2 SASEGT. The CDR3 spells CASSENSGDQPQHF. The CDR3 DNA reads TGTGCCAGCAGTGAAAACAGCGGAGATCAGCCCCAGCATTTT.

With regard to this clone: The junction departs from germline at one end; a sequencing error may be responsible. This chain links TRBV7-3 with TRBJ2-2, with 9 bases aligning to TRBD1. This CDR3 region has 15 residues. Germline V gives CDR1 SGHTA, CDR2 FQGTGA. The CDR3 loop reads CASSLGQGTTRELFF. The CDR3 DNA reads as TGTGCCAGCAGCTTAGGACAGGGGACCACCAGGGAGCTGTTTTTT.

The rearrangement links TRBV6-6 to TRBJ2-7, with a tentative D call TRBD1 (6 bases). From germline, CDR1 is MNHNY and CDR2 SVGAGI (reference sequence). The CDR3 has 13 amino acids. The V end was cut by 7 bases, the J end by 3 bases, with 13 bases between. Written as DNA, the CDR3 is TGTGCCAGCATGCACAGGGACGGCTACGAGCAGTACTTC. Its protein is CASMHRDGYEQYF.

The J gene is TRBJ1-5, the V gene TRBV4-1, with D perhaps TRBD1 (5 bases). This CDR3 has 14 residues. Trimming shortened V by 0 bases and J by 7 bases, and 10 bases separated the two germline ends. CDR1 and CDR2 from the germline V gene are MGHRA and YSYEKL. The CDR3 DNA is TGCGCCAGCAGCCAAGATAGGGGATGGCAGCCCCAGCATTTT. It specifies CASSQDRGWQPQHF.

The CDR3 is CASSVRVNTEAFF. The CDR3 DNA reads as TGTGCCAGCAGCGTCAGGGTGAACACTGAAGCTTTCTTT. The chain has TRBV9 and TRBJ1-1; perhaps TRBD1 as D (5 bases). CDR3 length: 13 amino acids. Germline-derived CDR1 and CDR2 are SGDLS and YYNGEE. Trimming removed 2 bases from V and 0 bases from J, with 5 bases in between.

The chain carries TRBV29-1 and TRBJ1-3; possible D gene TRBD1, 5 bases. Germline lookup yields CDR1 SQVTM and CDR2 ANQGSEA. This CDR3 region has 15 residues. V was trimmed by 5 bases and J by 1 base, leaving 15 bases between them. CDR3 amino acids: CSVQSRGGSGNTIYF. Written as DNA, the CDR3 is TGCAGCGTTCAATCCCGGGGGGGGTCTGGAAACACCATATATTTT.

V and J are TRBV4-1 and TRBJ1-2; TRBD1 agrees at 9 bases. Germline lookup yields CDR1 MGHRA and CDR2 YSYEKL. Trimming took 0 bases from V and 6 from J; bases not matched to a gene: 2. CDR3 size: 14 residues. The CDR3 loop is CASSQEGQGHGYTF. The CDR3 DNA follows: TGCGCCAGCAGCCAAGAGGGACAGGGACATGGCTACACCTTC.

The chain is built from TRBV11-2 and TRBJ1-3; D is undetermined. Per germline, CDR1 SGHAT and CDR2 FQNNGV. V gave up 1 base and J gave up 4 bases, with 8 bases separating them. This CDR3 is built from 14 residues. CDR3 residues: CASSLGGGGNTIYF. The CDR3 nucleotides read TGTGCCAGCAGCTTAGGCGGAGGAGGAAACACCATATATTTT.

V is TRBV19 and J is TRBJ1-5; D is possibly TRBD1 (6 bases). CDR3 length equals 18 residues. Trimming cost V 3 bases and J 0 bases, with 18 bases left between them. CDR1 and CDR2 (germline): LNHDA, SQIVND (reference sequence). The CDR3 protein is CASSMAQGQLYSNQPQHF. The CDR3 DNA reads TGTGCCAGTAGTATGGCCCAAGGACAGCTCTATAGCAATCAGCCCCAGCATTTT. The full variable domain, in which reference TRBV19 and TRBJ1-5 provide the parts outside the CDR3, is DGGITQSPKYLFRKEGQNVTLSCEQNLNHDAMYWYRQDPGQGLRLIYYSQIVNDFQKGDIAEGYSVSREKKESFPLTVTSAQKNPTAFYLCASSMAQGQLYSNQPQHFGDGTRLSIL.

The V call is TRBV7-3, the J call TRBJ2-5, with D possibly TRBD2 on 5 matching bases. The CDR3 totals 14 residues. Germline V lookup: CDR1 SGHTA, CDR2 FQGTGA. V was trimmed by 1 base and J by 5 bases, leaving 11 bases between them. This chain's CDR3 is CASSLRASRETQYF. The CDR3, as DNA: TGTGCCAGCAGCTTAAGGGCTAGCCGGGAGACCCAGTACTTC.